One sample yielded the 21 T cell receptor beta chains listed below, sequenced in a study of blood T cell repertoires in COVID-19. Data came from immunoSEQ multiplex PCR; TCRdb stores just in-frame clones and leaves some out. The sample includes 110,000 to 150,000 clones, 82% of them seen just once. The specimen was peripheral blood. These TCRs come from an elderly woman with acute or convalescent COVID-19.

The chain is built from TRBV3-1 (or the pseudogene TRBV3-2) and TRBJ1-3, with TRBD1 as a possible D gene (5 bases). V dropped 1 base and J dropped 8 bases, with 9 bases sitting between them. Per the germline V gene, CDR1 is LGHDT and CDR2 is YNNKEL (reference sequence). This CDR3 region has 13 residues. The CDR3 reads CASSQGRGDTIYF. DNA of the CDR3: TGTGCCAGCAGCCAAGGTCGGGGGGACACCATATATTTT.

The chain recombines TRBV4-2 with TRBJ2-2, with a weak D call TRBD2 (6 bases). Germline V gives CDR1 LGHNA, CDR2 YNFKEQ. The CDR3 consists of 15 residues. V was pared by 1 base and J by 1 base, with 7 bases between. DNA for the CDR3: TGTGCCAGCAGCCAAGGGGACTGGAACACCGGGGAGCTGTTTTTT. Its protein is CASSQGDWNTGELFF.

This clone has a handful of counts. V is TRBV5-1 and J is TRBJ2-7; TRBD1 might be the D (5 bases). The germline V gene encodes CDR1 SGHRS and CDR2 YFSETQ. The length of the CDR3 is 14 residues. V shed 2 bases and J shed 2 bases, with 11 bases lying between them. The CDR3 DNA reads TGCGCCAGCAGCTTAAGTGGGGCGGCCTACGAGCAGTACTTC. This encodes CASSLSGAAYEQYF.

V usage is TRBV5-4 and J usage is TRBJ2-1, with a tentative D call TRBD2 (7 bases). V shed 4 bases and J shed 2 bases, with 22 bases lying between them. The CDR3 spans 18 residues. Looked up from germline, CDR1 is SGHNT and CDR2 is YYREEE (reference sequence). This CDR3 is CASSPADLSGGPYNEQFF. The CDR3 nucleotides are TGTGCCAGCAGCCCGGCTGATCTCTCCGGGGGGCCCTACAATGAGCAGTTCTTC.

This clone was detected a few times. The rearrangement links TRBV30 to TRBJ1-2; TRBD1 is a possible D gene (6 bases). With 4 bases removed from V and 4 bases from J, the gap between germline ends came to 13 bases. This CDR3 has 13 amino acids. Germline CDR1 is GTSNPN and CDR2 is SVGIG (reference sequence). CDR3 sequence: CAWNTGRIYGYTF. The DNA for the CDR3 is TGTGCCTGGAATACAGGGAGAATCTATGGCTACACCTTC.

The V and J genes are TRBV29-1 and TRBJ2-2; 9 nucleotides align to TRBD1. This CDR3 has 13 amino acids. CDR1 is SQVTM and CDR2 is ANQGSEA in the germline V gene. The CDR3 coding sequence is TGCAACGAGACACAGGGGGCCACCGGGGAGCTGTTTTTT. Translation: CNETQGATGELFF.

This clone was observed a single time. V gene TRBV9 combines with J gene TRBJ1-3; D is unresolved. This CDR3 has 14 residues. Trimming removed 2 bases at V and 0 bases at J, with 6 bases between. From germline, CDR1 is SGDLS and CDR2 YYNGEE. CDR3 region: CASSVRPSGNTIYF. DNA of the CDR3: TGTGCCAGCAGCGTGCGGCCCTCTGGAAACACCATATATTTT.

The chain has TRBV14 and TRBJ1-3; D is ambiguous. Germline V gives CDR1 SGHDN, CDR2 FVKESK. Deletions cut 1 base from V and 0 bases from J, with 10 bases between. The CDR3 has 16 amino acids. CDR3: CASSQVRGYSGNTIYF. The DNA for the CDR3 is TGTGCCAGCAGCCAAGTACGCGGATACTCTGGAAACACCATATATTTT.

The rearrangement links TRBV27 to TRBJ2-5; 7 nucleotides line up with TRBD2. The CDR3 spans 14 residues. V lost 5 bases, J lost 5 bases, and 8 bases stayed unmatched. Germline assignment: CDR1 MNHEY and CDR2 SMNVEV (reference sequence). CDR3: CASSPTGEGETQYF. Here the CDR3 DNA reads TGTGCCAGCAGTCCCACGGGGGAGGGGGAGACCCAGTACTTC.

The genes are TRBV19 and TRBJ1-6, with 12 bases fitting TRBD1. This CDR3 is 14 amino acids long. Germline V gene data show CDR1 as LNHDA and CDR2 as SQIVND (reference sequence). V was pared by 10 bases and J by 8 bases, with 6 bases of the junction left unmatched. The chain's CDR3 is CATGTGGTDSPLHF. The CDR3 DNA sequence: TGTGCCACCGGGACAGGGGGCACTGATTCACCCCTCCACTTT. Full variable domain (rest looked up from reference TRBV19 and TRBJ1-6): DGGITQSPKYLFRKEGQNVTLSCEQNLNHDAMYWYRQDPGQGLRLIYYSQIVNDFQKGDIAEGYSVSREKKESFPLTVTSAQKNPTAFYLCATGTGGTDSPLHFGNGTRLTVT.

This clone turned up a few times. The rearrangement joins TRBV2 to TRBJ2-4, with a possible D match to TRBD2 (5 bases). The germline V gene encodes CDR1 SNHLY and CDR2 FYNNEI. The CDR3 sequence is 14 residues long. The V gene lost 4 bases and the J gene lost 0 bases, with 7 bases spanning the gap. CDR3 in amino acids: CASSGGLAKNIQYF. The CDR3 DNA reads TGTGCCAGCAGTGGAGGGCTAGCCAAAAACATTCAGTACTTC.

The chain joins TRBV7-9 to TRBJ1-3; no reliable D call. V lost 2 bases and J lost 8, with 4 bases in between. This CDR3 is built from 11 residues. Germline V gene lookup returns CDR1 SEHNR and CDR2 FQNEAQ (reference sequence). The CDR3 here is CASSLRDTIYF. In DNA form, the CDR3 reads TGTGCCAGCAGCTTACGAGACACCATATATTTT.

As DNA, the CDR3 is TGTGCCAGCAGCCAAGAAGCAGCGAGCACTGAAGCTTTCTTT. It is translated as CASSQEAASTEAFF. This chain links TRBV3-1 (or the pseudogene TRBV3-2) with TRBJ1-1; D remains unclear. V shed 0 bases and J shed 4 bases, with 9 bases lying between them. The CDR3 is 14 amino acids. Germline V gene lookup returns CDR1 LGHDT and CDR2 YNNKEL (reference sequence).

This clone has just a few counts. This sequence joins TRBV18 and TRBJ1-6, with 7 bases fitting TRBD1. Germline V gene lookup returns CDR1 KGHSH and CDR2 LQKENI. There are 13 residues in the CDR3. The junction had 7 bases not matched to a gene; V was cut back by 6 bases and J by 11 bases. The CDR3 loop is CASSQDRTTPLHF. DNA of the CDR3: TGTGCCAGCTCCCAGGACAGGACTACACCCCTCCACTTT.

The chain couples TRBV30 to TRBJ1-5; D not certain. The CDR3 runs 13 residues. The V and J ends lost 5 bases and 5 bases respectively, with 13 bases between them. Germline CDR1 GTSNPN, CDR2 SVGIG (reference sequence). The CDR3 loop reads CAWAGGGHQPQHF. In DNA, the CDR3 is TGTGCCTGGGCGGGAGGCGGGCATCAGCCCCAGCATTTT.

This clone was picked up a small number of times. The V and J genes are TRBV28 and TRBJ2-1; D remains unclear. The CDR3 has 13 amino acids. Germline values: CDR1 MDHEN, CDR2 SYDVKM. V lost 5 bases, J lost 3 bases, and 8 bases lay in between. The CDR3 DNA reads TGTGCCAGCAGTGAAACGCGCTACAATGAGCAGTTCTTC. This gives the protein CASSETRYNEQFF.

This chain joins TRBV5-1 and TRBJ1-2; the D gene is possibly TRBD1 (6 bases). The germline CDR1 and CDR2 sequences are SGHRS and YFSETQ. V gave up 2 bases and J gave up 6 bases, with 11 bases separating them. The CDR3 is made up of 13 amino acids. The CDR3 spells CASSFNYRDGYTF. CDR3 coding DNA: TGCGCCAGCAGCTTTAACTACAGGGATGGCTACACCTTC.

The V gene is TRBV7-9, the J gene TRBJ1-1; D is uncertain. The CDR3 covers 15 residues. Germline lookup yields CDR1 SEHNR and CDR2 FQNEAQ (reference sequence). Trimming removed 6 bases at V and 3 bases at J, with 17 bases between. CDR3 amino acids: CASSSVNSVYTEAFF. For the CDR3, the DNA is TGTGCCAGCAGTTCCGTGAACTCTGTCTACACTGAAGCTTTCTTT.

The chain's CDR3 is CASSPPGLTDTQYF. CDR3 DNA sequence: TGTGCCAGCTCACCACCCGGACTCACAGATACGCAGTATTTT. The chain recombines TRBV18 with TRBJ2-3; tentatively, D is TRBD2 (5 bases). Germline V gene sequence: CDR1 KGHSH, CDR2 LQKENI. The CDR3 is 14 residues long. Trimming took off 0 bases at V and 2 bases at J, with 6 bases between the two ends.

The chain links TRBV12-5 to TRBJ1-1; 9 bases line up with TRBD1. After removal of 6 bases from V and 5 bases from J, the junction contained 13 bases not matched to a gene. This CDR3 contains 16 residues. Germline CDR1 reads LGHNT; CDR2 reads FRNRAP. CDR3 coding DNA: TGTGCTAGTGGGTCCATCGGACAGGGGAGGTCGACTGAAGCTTTCTTT. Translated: CASGSIGQGRSTEAFF.

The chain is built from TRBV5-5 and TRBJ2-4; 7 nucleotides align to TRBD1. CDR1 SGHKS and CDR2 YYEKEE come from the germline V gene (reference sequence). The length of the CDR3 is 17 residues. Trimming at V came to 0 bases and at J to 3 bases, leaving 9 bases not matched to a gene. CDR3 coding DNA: TGTGCCAGCAGCTTGGCGTCAGGGGGAGTGGGCAAAAACATTCAGTACTTC. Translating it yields CASSLASGGVGKNIQYF.